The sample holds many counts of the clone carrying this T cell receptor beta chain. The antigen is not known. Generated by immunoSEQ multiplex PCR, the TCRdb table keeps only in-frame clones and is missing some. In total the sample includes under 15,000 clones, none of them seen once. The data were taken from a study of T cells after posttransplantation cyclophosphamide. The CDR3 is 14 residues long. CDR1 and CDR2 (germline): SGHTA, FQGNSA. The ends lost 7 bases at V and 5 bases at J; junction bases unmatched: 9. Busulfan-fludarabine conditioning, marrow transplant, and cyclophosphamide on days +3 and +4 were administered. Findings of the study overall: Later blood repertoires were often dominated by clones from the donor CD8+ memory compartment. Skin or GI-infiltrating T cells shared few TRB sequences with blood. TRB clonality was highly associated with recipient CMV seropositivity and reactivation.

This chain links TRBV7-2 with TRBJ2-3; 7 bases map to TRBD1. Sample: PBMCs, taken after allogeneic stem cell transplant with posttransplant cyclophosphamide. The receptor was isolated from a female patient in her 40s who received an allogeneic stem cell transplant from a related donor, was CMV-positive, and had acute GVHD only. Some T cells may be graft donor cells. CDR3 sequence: CASKRRGILDTQYF. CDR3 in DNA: TGTGCCAGCAAGCGCAGGGGGATATTAGATACGCAGTATTTT.